A single sample gave rise to the 32 T cell receptor beta chains below, sequenced in a study of beta chain features in type 1 diabetes (dated by TCRdb to 2016 to 2018). The library was produced with the immunoSEQ multiplex PCR assay. All of the isolated RNA was reverse transcribed with the High Capacity cDNA Reverse Transcription Kit, so expressed TCRB transcripts were sequenced. Sourced from immuneACCESS, this table was stored by TCRdb with only in-frame sequences that have V and J called. A share of the clones is absent; for the studies checked, an unresolved V gene accounts for under half, and the remainder has no known explanation. For this sample there are some 150,000 clones; about 10% appear just once. The ten largest clones take up roughly 1.3% of the sample. The sample consisted of naive CD4+ T cells from blood. In light of the paper, this sample's cell subset or site label describes: true naive CD4+ T cells. These TCRs come from a young man in good health.

The chain's CDR3 is CASSQDRAEQYF. The CDR3 DNA reads TGTGCCAGCAGTCAGGACAGGGCCGAGCAGTACTTC. This chain connects TRBV2 to TRBJ2-5; 8 bases align to TRBD1. TRBJ2-7 explains the end of the DNA better; the J call may be wrong. The CDR3 consists of 12 residues. The germline V gene encodes CDR1 SNHLY and CDR2 FYNNEI.

V is TRBV27 and J is TRBJ1-5, with TRBD1 matching over 10 bases. Germline assignment: CDR1 MNHEY and CDR2 SMNVEV (reference sequence). This CDR3 is 17 amino acids long. V was clipped by 0 bases and J by 6 bases; unmatched bases: 8. Here the CDR3 reads CASSLSGWDRGSQPQHF. CDR3 sequence (DNA): TGTGCCAGCAGTTTATCGGGCTGGGACAGGGGCAGTCAGCCCCAGCATTTT.

This clone was detected only a few times. V is TRBV19 and J is TRBJ1-1; 8 positions agree with TRBD1. This CDR3 is built from 13 residues. Germline CDR1 reads LNHDA; CDR2 reads SQIVND (reference sequence). J was trimmed by 8 bases and V by 6 bases; bases with no gene match: 8. CDR3 DNA sequence: TGTGCCAGTAGGACGGACAGGGATTCGGAAGCTTTCTTT. Amino acids: CASRTDRDSEAFF.

The gene calls are TRBV6-1 and TRBJ2-6; the D is unclear. CDR3 length: 17 residues. Germline V lookup: CDR1 MNHNS, CDR2 SASEGT. The V end lost 3 bases, the J end lost 0 bases, and 12 bases lay between the germline ends. As DNA, the CDR3 is TGTGCCAGCAGTGACCCGGTGACATTCTCTGGGGCCAACGTCCTGACTTTC. Translating gives CASSDPVTFSGANVLTF.

This clone occurred a few times. This chain uses TRBV9 with TRBJ2-3; D possibly corresponds to TRBD1 (6 bases). The CDR3 is 15 residues long. Deletions cut 3 bases from V and 5 bases from J, with 16 bases between. Germline loops: CDR1 SGDLS, CDR2 YYNGEE. CDR3 DNA: TGTGCCAGCAGCGGATATACAGGGTCGGGAGATACGCAGTATTTT. It specifies CASSGYTGSGDTQYF.

There are a few counts of this clone. The chain carries TRBV4-2 and TRBJ2-2, with a tentative D call TRBD2 (6 bases). CDR3 length: 16 residues. Trimming left V 0 bases short and J 3 bases short, with 11 bases between. Germline V gene data show CDR1 as LGHNA and CDR2 as YNFKEQ. CDR3 bases: TGTGCCAGCAGCCAAGATGCGGGGTTTTACACCGGGGAGCTGTTTTTT. The encoded protein is CASSQDAGFYTGELFF.

This clone was detected a few times. V and J are TRBV18 and TRBJ1-4; 10 nucleotides agree with TRBD1. V lost 4 bases to trimming and J lost 7 bases; unmatched junction nucleotides: 6. Germline V gene sequence: CDR1 KGHSH, CDR2 LQKENI. The CDR3 has 15 amino acids. CDR3 nucleotides: TGTGCCAGCTCACACCGGGACAGGGGAAGTGAAAAACTGTTTTTT. Encoded protein: CASSHRDRGSEKLFF. Full variable domain (rest looked up from reference TRBV18 and TRBJ1-4): NAGVMQNPRHLVRRRGQEARLRCSPMKGHSHVYWYRQLPEEGLKFMVYLQKENIIDESGMPKERFSAEFPKEGPSILRIQQVVRGDSAAYFCASSHRDRGSEKLFFGSGTQLSVL.

This clone came up a few times. This sequence joins TRBV9 and TRBJ2-1, with 9 bases matching TRBD2. The V segment lost 5 bases and the J segment 3 bases; nucleotides outside the gene matches: 6. The length of the CDR3 is 15 residues. Per the germline V gene, CDR1 is SGDLS and CDR2 is YYNGEE. The chain's CDR3 is CASRGGGALYNEQFF. The CDR3, as DNA: TGTGCCAGCAGGGGCGGGGGGGCTCTCTACAATGAGCAGTTCTTC.

Many counts were recorded for this clone. The J gene is TRBJ2-3, the V gene TRBV4-3; tentatively, D is TRBD1 (6 bases). Between the trimmed V and J ends, which lost 4 bases and 6 bases, there was a span of 11 bases. Germline CDR1 and CDR2: LGHNA and YSLEER. The CDR3 is 13 residues long. In nucleotides, the CDR3 is TGCGCCAGCAGCCTTACAGGGCCTGATACGCAGTATTTT. Its protein product is CASSLTGPDTQYF.

The chain uses TRBV6-5 and TRBJ2-5; 11 nucleotides match TRBD2. The end of the DNA is better explained by TRBJ2-7, so the J call may be wrong. CDR3 size: 15 residues. Per the germline V gene, CDR1 is MNHEY and CDR2 is SVGAGI. CDR3 protein: CASSYPTSGAAEQYF. CDR3 bases: TGTGCCAGCAGTTACCCGACTAGCGGGGCGGCCGAGCAGTACTTC.

This clone was counted a few times. The chain combines TRBV19 with TRBJ2-3; D perhaps matches TRBD2 (7 bases). Between the trimmed V and J ends, which lost 2 bases and 4 bases, there was a span of 31 bases. The length of the CDR3 is 21 residues. Germline-derived CDR1 and CDR2 are LNHDA and SQIVND (reference sequence). CDR3 bases: TGTGCCAGTAGTATACAGCTCGGGGGGCGAGGACGAGCTCGTTTCGCAGATACGCAGTATTTT. The encoded protein is CASSIQLGGRGRARFADTQYF.

The chain carries TRBV6-5 and TRBJ2-7; 8 bases map to TRBD2. The trim removed 2 bases at V and 4 bases at J, leaving 7 bases unmatched. This CDR3 comprises 15 residues. Germline values: CDR1 MNHEY, CDR2 SVGAGI. The CDR3 DNA sequence: TGTGCCAGCAGTTACAGGCGGGGGGCCCCTTACGAGCAGTACTTC. Residues: CASSYRRGAPYEQYF.

This chain uses TRBV14 with TRBJ2-5; 8 bases agree with TRBD2. This CDR3 has 16 residues. The germline CDR1 and CDR2 sequences are SGHDN and FVKESK. Trimming at V came to 0 bases and at J to 1 base, leaving 4 bases not matched to a gene. The CDR3 DNA reads as TGTGCCAGCAGCCAAGACAGGACTAGCTTCCAAGAGACCCAGTACTTC. This gives the protein CASSQDRTSFQETQYF.

A few counts support this clone. This rearrangement joins TRBV28 to TRBJ2-3; unclear D gene. CDR1 and CDR2 from the germline V gene are MDHEN and SYDVKM. The CDR3 has 12 residues. With 1 base removed from V and 3 bases from J, the gap between germline ends came to 2 bases. The CDR3 protein is CASSLSTDTQYF. In DNA, the CDR3 is TGTGCCAGCAGTTTATCAACAGATACGCAGTATTTT.

This clone was seen a few times. This chain links TRBV6-1 with TRBJ2-3; TRBD2 aligns across 7 bases. The CDR3 is made up of 15 amino acids. Per germline, CDR1 MNHNS and CDR2 SASEGT. Losses at the gene ends were 9 bases for V and 0 bases for J; bases not matched to a gene: 9. The CDR3 nucleotides read TGTGCCAGTTCTGCTAGCGGAACTAGCACAGATACGCAGTATTTT. This sequence encodes CASSASGTSTDTQYF.

This clone has a count of ten or more. The chain carries TRBV7-9 and TRBJ2-7; D gene unclear. CDR1 and CDR2 from the germline V gene are SEHNR and FQNEAQ (reference sequence). The CDR3 has 12 amino acids. Trimming removed 5 bases at V and 12 bases at J, with 17 bases between. CDR3 DNA: TGTGCCAGCAGCCTGTGGGCAGACCGCAGGTACTTC. Protein product: CASSLWADRRYF.

The chain recombines TRBV6-5 with TRBJ2-1; TRBD2 matches at 9 bases. Per germline, CDR1 MNHEY and CDR2 SVGAGI. The CDR3 sequence is 15 residues long. V shed 6 bases and J 4 bases; nucleotides not matched to a gene: 7. CDR3 nucleotide sequence: TGTGCCAGCAGGGGAGGGCTAGCGGGATACAATGAGCAGTTCTTC. Its protein is CASRGGLAGYNEQFF.

The CDR3 region is CASSIRLAGGLLAKNIQYF. CDR3 sequence (DNA): TGTGCCAGTAGTATACGACTAGCGGGGGGTCTATTAGCCAAAAACATTCAGTACTTC. The chain combines TRBV19 with TRBJ2-4; 13 bases are shared with TRBD2. Germline V gives CDR1 LNHDA, CDR2 SQIVND (reference sequence). This CDR3 is built from 19 residues. V trimming: 2 bases; J trimming: 0 bases; junction bases outside the gene matches: 7.

The genes are TRBV30 and TRBJ1-4; D perhaps matches TRBD1 (6 bases). With 2 bases removed from V and 3 bases from J, the gap between germline ends came to 13 bases. This CDR3 has 15 residues. Germline values: CDR1 GTSNPN, CDR2 SVGIG (reference sequence). CDR3 in amino acids: CAWSFSGAPNEKLFF. DNA for the CDR3: TGTGCCTGGAGTTTCTCAGGGGCTCCTAATGAAAAACTGTTTTTT.

In this sample, this clone turned up many times. V gene TRBV7-9 combines with J gene TRBJ1-1, with 8 bases fitting TRBD1. The CDR3 is made up of 12 amino acids. Germline V gives CDR1 SEHNR, CDR2 FQNEAQ (reference sequence). V dropped 5 bases and J dropped 11; count of bases not matched to a gene: 7. CDR3 loop: CASSKTGAKAFF. The CDR3 coding sequence is TGTGCCAGCAGCAAGACAGGGGCTAAGGCTTTCTTT.

This clone has a handful of counts. The genes are TRBV18 and TRBJ1-1; TRBD1 aligns across 9 bases. CDR1 and CDR2 from the germline V gene are KGHSH and LQKENI. J was trimmed by 1 base and V by 5 bases; bases with no gene match: 5. The CDR3 is made up of 15 amino acids. The CDR3 sequence is CASSYWTGENTEAFF. Here the CDR3 DNA reads TGTGCCAGCTCATATTGGACAGGGGAGAACACTGAAGCTTTCTTT.

About this clone: The sample contains more than one DNA sequence encoding this CDR3. V and J are TRBV7-8 and TRBJ2-2; tentatively, D is TRBD1 (6 bases). Germline loops: CDR1 SGHVS, CDR2 FQNEAQ. V lost 5 bases and J lost 1, with 8 bases in between. The CDR3 contains 14 residues. The CDR3 nucleotides are TGTGCCAGCAGCCTGGACAGGAACACCGGGGAGCTGTTTTTT. Amino acids: CASSLDRNTGELFF.

This clone was detected a few times. CDR3 in DNA: TGTGCCATCAGTGATGGTGTTGGACTTACCTACGAGCAGTACTTC. Translating it yields CAISDGVGLTYEQYF. V gene TRBV10-3 combines with J gene TRBJ2-7, with D possibly being TRBD2 (5 bases). The germline V gene encodes CDR1 ENHRY and CDR2 SYGVKD. V lost 3 bases, J lost 2 bases, and 14 bases lay in between. The CDR3 runs to 15 residues.

In its sample, this clone was seen a few times. V and J are TRBV6-6 and TRBJ2-5, with 7 nucleotides matching TRBD2. CDR1 is MNHNY and CDR2 is SVGAGI in the germline V gene (reference sequence). The CDR3 spans 10 residues. Unmatched junction bases numbered 2, after V lost 6 bases and J lost 10 bases. DNA for the CDR3: TGTGCCAGCAGCAGGGAGGGCCAGTACTTC. It is translated as CASSREGQYF.

The chain carries TRBV6-5 and TRBJ1-2; 9 bases match TRBD1. CDR3 length equals 13 residues. Germline CDR1 and CDR2: MNHEY and SVGAGI. Trimming at V came to 2 bases and at J to 8 bases, leaving 3 bases not matched to a gene. The CDR3 region has the DNA TGTGCCAGCAGTTACCGGGACAGGGAAGGCTACACCTTC. It specifies CASSYRDREGYTF.

The chain uses TRBV19 and TRBJ1-4, with 9 bases fitting TRBD1. The length of the CDR3 is 14 residues. Germline lookup yields CDR1 LNHDA and CDR2 SQIVND (reference sequence). Germline trimming cut 3 bases from V and 5 bases from J; bases unmatched to any gene: 1. The CDR3 DNA reads TGTGCCAGTAGTATCGGGACAGGGAATGAAAAACTGTTTTTT. It translates to CASSIGTGNEKLFF. The full variable domain, its missing parts supplied by reference TRBV19 and TRBJ1-4, is DGGITQSPKYLFRKEGQNVTLSCEQNLNHDAMYWYRQDPGQGLRLIYYSQIVNDFQKGDIAEGYSVSREKKESFPLTVTSAQKNPTAFYLCASSIGTGNEKLFFGSGTQLSVL.

The chain has TRBV7-2 and TRBJ2-1, with a possible D match to TRBD1 (5 bases). The CDR3 is 13 residues long. V was clipped by 5 bases and J by 4 bases, with 9 bases between them. CDR1 SGHTA and CDR2 FQGNSA come from the germline V gene. For the CDR3, the DNA is TGTGCCAGCAGCGGGGCGGCGTACAATGAGCAGTTCTTC. Its protein product is CASSGAAYNEQFF.

The chain employs TRBV7-2 and TRBJ2-1; 7 bases align to TRBD1. Germline CDR1 reads SGHTA; CDR2 reads FQGNSA. Trimming cost V 5 bases and J 5 bases; bases outside gene matches: 9. This CDR3 has 15 residues. The CDR3 DNA sequence: TGTGCCAGCAGCACCCGTACAGGGGCAGACAATGAGCAGTTCTTC. It is translated as CASSTRTGADNEQFF.

The CDR3 reads CASSLGSSGQSIRNQPQHF. CDR3 nucleotides: TGTGCCAGCAGTTTAGGCTCGTCGGGACAGTCAATTCGCAATCAGCCCCAGCATTTT. The chain employs TRBV28 and TRBJ1-5, with 7 bases matching TRBD1. Germline CDR1 MDHEN, CDR2 SYDVKM. The trim removed 2 bases at V and 2 bases at J, leaving 15 bases unmatched. The CDR3 consists of 19 residues.

The chain links TRBV5-4 to TRBJ1-6, with D possibly TRBD1 on 5 matching bases. Trimming removed 0 bases from V and 10 bases from J, with 14 bases in between. The CDR3 loop spans 15 amino acids. Germline CDR1 SGHNT, CDR2 YYREEE (reference sequence). CDR3 nucleotide sequence: TGTGCCAGCAGCTTGGCAGGGACTGGGGAATCACCCCTCCACTTT. Translation gives CASSLAGTGESPLHF.

This clone was seen repeatedly, ten times or more. Other DNA sequences of this sample code for an identical CDR3. The chain carries TRBV5-6 and TRBJ2-5; no firm D call. In germline, CDR1 is SGHDT, CDR2 YYEEEE. The ends were cut back, 0 bases at V and 5 bases at J, with 5 bases in the middle. The length of the CDR3 is 12 residues. The CDR3 DNA reads TGTGCCAGCAGCTTGGTGCGTGAGACCCAGTACTTC. Encoded protein: CASSLVRETQYF.

A few counts support this clone. The chain couples TRBV7-2 to TRBJ1-2; TRBD1 is a possible D gene (6 bases). Trimming took 3 bases from V and 7 from J, leaving 15 bases between them. Germline CDR1 is SGHTA and CDR2 is FQGNSA. The CDR3 runs 14 residues. The CDR3: CASSFPDRLFGYTF. CDR3 nucleotide sequence: TGTGCCAGCAGCTTCCCGGACAGACTCTTTGGCTACACCTTC.